This TCR beta chain emerged from a study of cytomegalovirus exposure and HLA in healthy donors. Study-level results: Later analysis demonstrated an association between a missense DCLRE1C variant and TCR beta V- and J-gene trimming. When a later analysis was performed, an Asian-associated ancestry cluster reportedly had fewer N-insertions than the roughly 700-donor mean.

The sample holds a few counts of this clone. The target antigen is unknown. V shed 8 bases and J shed 1 base, with 6 bases lying between them. The CDR3 is 13 amino acids. The germline V gene has CDR1 SEHNR and CDR2 FQNEAQ (reference sequence). It was with 60 Vbeta and 13 Jbeta primers that the PCR ran. The data were produced by immunoSEQ multiplex PCR, yet TCRdb's version contains in-frame clones alone and is incomplete. The sample contains roughly 130,000 clones, approximately 76% of which appear only once. Sequencing was performed on PBMCs. The clonotype comes from a man aged 35-49 years in good health and CMV-seronegative. J is TRBJ2-6 and V is TRBV7-9; a weak D match, TRBD2 (5 bases). The CDR3 spells CASRGSGANVLTF. DNA of the CDR3: TGTGCCAGCCGGGGTTCTGGGGCCAACGTCCTGACTTTC.